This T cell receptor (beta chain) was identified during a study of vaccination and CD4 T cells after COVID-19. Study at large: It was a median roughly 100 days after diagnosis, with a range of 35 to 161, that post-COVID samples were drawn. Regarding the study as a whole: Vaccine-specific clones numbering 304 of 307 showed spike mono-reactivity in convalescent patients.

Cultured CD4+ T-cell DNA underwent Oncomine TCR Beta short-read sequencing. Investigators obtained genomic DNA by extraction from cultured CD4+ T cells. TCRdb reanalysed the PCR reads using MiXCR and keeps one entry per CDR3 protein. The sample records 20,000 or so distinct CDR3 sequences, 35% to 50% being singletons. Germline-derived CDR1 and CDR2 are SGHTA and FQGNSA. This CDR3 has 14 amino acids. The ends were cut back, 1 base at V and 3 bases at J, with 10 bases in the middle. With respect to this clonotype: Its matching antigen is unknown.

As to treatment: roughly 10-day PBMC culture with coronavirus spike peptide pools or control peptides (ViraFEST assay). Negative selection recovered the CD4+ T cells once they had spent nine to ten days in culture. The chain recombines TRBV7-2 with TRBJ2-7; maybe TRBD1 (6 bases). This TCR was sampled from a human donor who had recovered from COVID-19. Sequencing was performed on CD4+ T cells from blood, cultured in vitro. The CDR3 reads CASSLGTGHYEQYF. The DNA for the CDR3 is TGTGCCAGCAGCTTAGGAACAGGGCACTACGAGCAGTACTTC.